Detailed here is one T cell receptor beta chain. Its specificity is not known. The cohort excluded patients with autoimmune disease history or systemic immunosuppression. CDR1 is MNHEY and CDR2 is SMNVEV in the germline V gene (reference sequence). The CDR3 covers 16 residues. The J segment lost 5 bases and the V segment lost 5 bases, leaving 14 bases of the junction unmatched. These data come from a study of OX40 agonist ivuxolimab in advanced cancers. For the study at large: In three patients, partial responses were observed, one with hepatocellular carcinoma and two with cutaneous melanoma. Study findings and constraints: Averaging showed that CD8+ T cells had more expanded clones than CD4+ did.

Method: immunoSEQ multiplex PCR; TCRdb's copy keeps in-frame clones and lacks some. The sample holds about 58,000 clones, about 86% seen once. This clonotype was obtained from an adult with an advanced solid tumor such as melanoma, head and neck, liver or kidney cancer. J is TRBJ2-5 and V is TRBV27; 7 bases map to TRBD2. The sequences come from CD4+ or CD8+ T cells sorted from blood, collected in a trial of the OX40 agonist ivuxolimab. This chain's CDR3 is CASSPRGGGNSETQYF. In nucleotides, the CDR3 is TGTGCCAGCAGTCCCCGAGGCGGGGGTAACTCGGAGACCCAGTACTTC.